This T cell receptor (beta chain) was identified in a study of blood T cell repertoires in COVID-19. Whole-study context: In each case, the material was cDNA or gDNA derived from T cells, B-cell-depleted T cells, or PBMCs.

All recovered Cohort 3 donors got two negative PCRs, got clearance, or saw symptom resolution. Germline loops: CDR1 SGHNT, CDR2 YYREEE (reference sequence). The V end lost 2 bases, the J end lost 1 base, and 12 bases lay between the germline ends. The CDR3 spans 15 residues. Assay used: immunoSEQ multiplex PCR; TCRdb lists only in-frame clones, some missing. Of 300,000 to 400,000 clones listed, less than 90% were seen once; the top ten hold roughly 1%. This clone was detected once. Other nucleotide sequences from this sample produce the same CDR3. The chain has TRBV5-4 and TRBJ2-5; D is perhaps TRBD1 (7 bases). The sequenced sample consisted of PBMCs or T cells enriched from blood (not recorded which). The receptor's source is a woman aged 30 to 39 who had recovered from COVID-19. CDR3 coding DNA: TGTGCCAGCAGCTTTTCAGGGGGGCTCCAAGAGACCCAGTACTTC. This codes for CASSFSGGLQETQYF. Supplemented by reference TRBV5-4 and TRBJ2-5, the full variable domain reads ETGVTQSPTHLIKTRGQQVTLRCSSQSGHNTVSWYQQALGQGPQFIFQYYREEENGRGNFPPRFSGLQFPNYSSELNVNALELDDSALYLCASSFSGGLQETQYFGPGTRLLVL.